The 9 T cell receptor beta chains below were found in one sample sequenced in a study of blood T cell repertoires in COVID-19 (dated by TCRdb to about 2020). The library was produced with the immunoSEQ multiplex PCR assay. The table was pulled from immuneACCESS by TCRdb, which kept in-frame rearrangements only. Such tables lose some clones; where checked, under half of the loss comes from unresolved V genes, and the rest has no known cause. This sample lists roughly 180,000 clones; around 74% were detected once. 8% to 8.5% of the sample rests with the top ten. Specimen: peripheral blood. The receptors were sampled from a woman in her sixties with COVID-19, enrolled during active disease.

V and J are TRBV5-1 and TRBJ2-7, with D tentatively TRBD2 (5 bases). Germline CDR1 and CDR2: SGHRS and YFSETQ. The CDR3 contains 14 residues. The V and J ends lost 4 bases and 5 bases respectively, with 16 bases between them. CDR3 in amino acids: CASSLERGTHEQYF. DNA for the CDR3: TGCGCCAGCAGCCTGGAACGGGGAACCCACGAGCAGTACTTC.

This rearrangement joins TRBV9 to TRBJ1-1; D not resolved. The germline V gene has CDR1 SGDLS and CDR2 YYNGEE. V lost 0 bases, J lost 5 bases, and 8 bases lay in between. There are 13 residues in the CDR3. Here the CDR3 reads CASSVEGRTEAFF. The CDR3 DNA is TGTGCCAGCAGCGTAGAAGGGAGAACTGAAGCTTTCTTT.

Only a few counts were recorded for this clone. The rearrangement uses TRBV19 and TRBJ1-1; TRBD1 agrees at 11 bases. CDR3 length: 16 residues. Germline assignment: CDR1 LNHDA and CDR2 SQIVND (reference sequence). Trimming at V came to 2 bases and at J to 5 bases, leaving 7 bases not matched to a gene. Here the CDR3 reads CASSIRTGGSWTEAFF. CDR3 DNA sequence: TGTGCCAGTAGTATAAGGACAGGGGGCAGTTGGACTGAAGCTTTCTTT.

CDR3 DNA sequence: TGTGCCAGTTCTCTTGTCCGGTACACCGGGGAGCTGTTTTTT. Protein: CASSLVRYTGELFF. The chain combines TRBV28 with TRBJ2-2, with no clear D. Trimming removed 9 bases from V and 3 bases from J, with 14 bases in between. Germline CDR1 and CDR2: MDHEN and SYDVKM. CDR3 size: 14 residues.

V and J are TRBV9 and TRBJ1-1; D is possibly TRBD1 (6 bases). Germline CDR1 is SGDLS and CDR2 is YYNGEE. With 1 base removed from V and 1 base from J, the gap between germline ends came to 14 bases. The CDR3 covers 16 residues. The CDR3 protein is CASSVLPTGENTEAFF. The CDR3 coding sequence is TGTGCCAGCAGCGTACTCCCGACAGGAGAGAACACTGAAGCTTTCTTT.

The CDR3 region is CASSQSTRTEAFF. As DNA, the CDR3 is TGTGCCAGCAGCCAATCGACTAGGACTGAAGCTTTCTTT. V is TRBV16 and J is TRBJ1-1; D ambiguous. The CDR3 is 13 residues long. Deletions cut 0 bases from V and 5 bases from J, with 7 bases between. In germline, CDR1 is KGHSY, CDR2 FQNENV.

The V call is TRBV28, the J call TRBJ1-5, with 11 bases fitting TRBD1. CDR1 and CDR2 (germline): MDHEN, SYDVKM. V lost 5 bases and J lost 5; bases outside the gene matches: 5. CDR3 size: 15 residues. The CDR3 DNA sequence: TGTGCCAGCAGTGTTCGGACAGGGGGCTATCAGCCCCAGCATTTT. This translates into CASSVRTGGYQPQHF.

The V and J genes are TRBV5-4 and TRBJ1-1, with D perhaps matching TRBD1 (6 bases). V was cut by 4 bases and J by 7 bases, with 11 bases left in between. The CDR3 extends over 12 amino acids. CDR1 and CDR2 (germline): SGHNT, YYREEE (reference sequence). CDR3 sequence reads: CASSTPRGEAFF. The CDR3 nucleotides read TGTGCCAGCAGCACACCCAGGGGTGAAGCTTTCTTT.

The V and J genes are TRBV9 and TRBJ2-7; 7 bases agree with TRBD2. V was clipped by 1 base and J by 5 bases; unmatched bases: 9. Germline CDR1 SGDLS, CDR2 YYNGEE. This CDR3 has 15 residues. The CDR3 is CASSVNPAGIDEQYF. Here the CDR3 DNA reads TGTGCCAGCAGCGTAAACCCAGCGGGAATAGACGAGCAGTACTTC.